The next 27 T cell receptor beta chains were all read from a single sample in a study of T cell responses to AZD1222 COVID-19 vaccine. TCRdb's copy holds only in-frame clones and misses some; the assay was immunoSEQ multiplex PCR. The top ten clones hold approximately 5% of a sample with about 150,000 clones, more than 70% of them seen once. The sample in question was peripheral blood, obtained 28 days after the second AZD1222 dose. The receptors were gathered from an adult who received the AZD1222 COVID-19 vaccine.

The chain is built from TRBV5-4 and TRBJ2-2; no clear D. This CDR3 region has 13 residues. Trimming cost V 2 bases and J 8 bases, with 10 bases left between them. From germline, CDR1 is SGHNT and CDR2 YYREEE (reference sequence). The CDR3, as DNA: TGTGCCAGCAGCTTAAACGGATTTGGGGAGCTGTTTTTT. It yields the protein CASSLNGFGELFF.

The chain employs TRBV20-1 and TRBJ1-5; D perhaps matches TRBD1 (5 bases). Per germline, CDR1 DFQATT and CDR2 SNEGSKA (reference sequence). V was trimmed by 3 bases and J by 5 bases, leaving 17 bases between them. This CDR3 region has 15 residues. Here the CDR3 reads CSASPPRWGDQPQHF. CDR3 coding DNA: TGCAGTGCTAGTCCTCCACGTTGGGGGGATCAGCCCCAGCATTTT.

The genes are TRBV6-6 and TRBJ1-2; D is ambiguous. Trimming left V 4 bases short and J 3 bases short, with 18 bases between. Germline lookup yields CDR1 MNHNY and CDR2 SVGAGI (reference sequence). This CDR3 is built from 16 residues. Here the CDR3 DNA reads TGTGCCAGCAGTTCGATATCACGAGGGAAGGACTATGGCTACACCTTC. It codes for CASSSISRGKDYGYTF.

The rearrangement uses TRBV21-1 and TRBJ2-3; the table's D call TRBD1 went unverified against the DNA. TRBV21-1 corresponds to a pseudogene. The CDR3 runs 18 residues. The CDR3 sequence is CASSKEVLLDRGTDTQYF. Written as DNA, the CDR3 is TGTGCCAGCAGCAAAGAGGTGTTACTGGACAGGGGCACAGATACGCAGTATTTT.

The V gene is TRBV19, the J gene TRBJ1-5; D might be TRBD1 (6 bases). The CDR3 consists of 16 residues. Germline-derived CDR1 and CDR2 are LNHDA and SQIVND (reference sequence). Trimming took 9 bases from V and 0 from J, leaving 18 bases between them. CDR3 region: CASSRGFSFSNQPQHF. CDR3 nucleotide sequence: TGTGCCAGCAGCAGGGGTTTCTCTTTTAGCAATCAGCCCCAGCATTTT. The complete variable domain, with remaining parts taken from reference TRBV19 and TRBJ1-5, reads DGGITQSPKYLFRKEGQNVTLSCEQNLNHDAMYWYRQDPGQGLRLIYYSQIVNDFQKGDIAEGYSVSREKKESFPLTVTSAQKNPTAFYLCASSRGFSFSNQPQHFGDGTRLSIL.

The chain combines TRBV7-8 with TRBJ2-7; D gene unclear. Germline V CDR1 and CDR2: SGHVS, FQNEAQ. V shed 2 bases and J shed 4 bases, with 3 bases lying between them. The CDR3 totals 11 residues. The CDR3 DNA is TGTGCCAGCAGCTTATATTACGAGCAGTACTTC. Translation gives CASSLYYEQYF.

The V call is TRBV3-1 (or the pseudogene TRBV3-2), the J call TRBJ2-3; 9 nucleotides line up with TRBD2. This CDR3 comprises 15 residues. Germline CDR1 LGHDT, CDR2 YNNKEL (reference sequence). The J segment lost 3 bases and the V segment lost 3 bases, leaving 4 bases of the junction unmatched. CDR3 sequence reads: CASSQRGGGTDTQYF. CDR3 bases: TGTGCCAGCAGCCAGCGGGGGGGCGGGACAGATACGCAGTATTTT.

This chain joins TRBV18 and TRBJ2-1; D is tentatively TRBD1 or TRBD2 (6 bases each). The CDR3 contains 15 residues. Trimming took off 4 bases at V and 9 bases at J, with 19 bases between the two ends. Germline CDR1 and CDR2: KGHSH and LQKENI. CDR3 protein: CASSRRGDDYGEQFF. The CDR3 DNA sequence: TGTGCCAGCTCACGAAGGGGGGATGATTACGGTGAGCAGTTCTTC.

The CDR3 region is CASSQVYGVGNEQFF. The CDR3, as DNA: TGCGCCAGCAGCCAAGTATACGGGGTCGGCAATGAGCAGTTCTTC. The chain couples TRBV4-1 to TRBJ2-1, with a possible D match to TRBD2 (5 bases). Germline assignment: CDR1 MGHRA and CDR2 YSYEKL. Trimming took off 1 base at V and 6 bases at J, with 13 bases between the two ends. The CDR3 length is 15 residues.

V and J are TRBV6-4 and TRBJ2-1, with 13 bases that match TRBD2. This CDR3 is built from 16 residues. After removal of 6 bases from V and 8 bases from J, the junction contained 10 bases not matched to a gene. Germline loops: CDR1 MRHNA, CDR2 SNTAGT. The DNA of the CDR3 is TGTGCCAGCAGCGGGACTAGCGGGGCCCCCGGGCATGAGCAGTTCTTC. It is translated as CASSGTSGAPGHEQFF.

The V gene is TRBV30, the J gene TRBJ1-5; possible D gene TRBD1, 6 bases. This CDR3 has 13 residues. The ends were cut back, 5 bases at V and 0 bases at J, with 8 bases in the middle. Germline loops: CDR1 GTSNPN, CDR2 SVGIG (reference sequence). As DNA, the CDR3 is TGTGCCTGGGCAGGGGATAGCAATCAGCCCCAGCATTTT. It is translated as CAWAGDSNQPQHF.

In DNA, the CDR3 is TGTGCCAGCAGTCCCGGGACAGGGGAAATGGTGTACGAGCAGTACTTC. It specifies CASSPGTGEMVYEQYF. This chain connects TRBV27 to TRBJ2-7; 10 bases are shared with TRBD1. The CDR3 consists of 16 residues. J gave up 4 bases and V 5 bases, and 11 bases lay outside the gene matches. Germline V gene data show CDR1 as MNHEY and CDR2 as SMNVEV (reference sequence).

The chain carries TRBV15 and TRBJ1-4; TRBD1 agrees at 7 bases. From germline, CDR1 is LNHNV and CDR2 YYDKDF (reference sequence). V was clipped by 0 bases and J by 0 bases; unmatched bases: 1. The CDR3 sequence is 16 residues long. The CDR3 DNA sequence: TGTGCCACCAGCAGAGAGGGGACAGCAACTAATGAAAAACTGTTTTTT. This sequence encodes CATSREGTATNEKLFF.

The rearrangement joins TRBV19 to TRBJ1-1; 10 nucleotides align to TRBD1. This CDR3 comprises 17 residues. Trimming removed 9 bases from V and 4 bases from J; junction bases left unmatched: 17. In germline, CDR1 is LNHDA, CDR2 SQIVND (reference sequence). CDR3 nucleotide sequence: TGTGCCAGCCGGAGGGGGCACCGGGACAGGGGTGGCACTGAAGCTTTCTTT. It encodes CASRRGHRDRGGTEAFF.

The chain recombines TRBV6-4 with TRBJ1-6, with D perhaps TRBD1 (5 bases). This CDR3 spans 13 amino acids. Germline V gives CDR1 MRHNA, CDR2 SNTAGT. The V end was cut by 8 bases, the J end by 7 bases, with 12 bases between. In nucleotides, the CDR3 is TGTGCCAGCGCTGGGGGTACAAATTCACCCCTCCACTTT. Amino acids: CASAGGTNSPLHF.

The chain employs TRBV4-1 and TRBJ1-5; no reliable D call. V gave up 4 bases and J gave up 9 bases, with 13 bases separating them. This CDR3 contains 13 residues. CDR1 and CDR2 (germline): MGHRA, YSYEKL. The CDR3, as DNA: TGCGCCAGCAGCCCTGCCCGTGGGGTGCCCCAGCATTTT. It yields the protein CASSPARGVPQHF.

The V call is TRBV14, the J call TRBJ2-2, with 11 bases matching TRBD2. After removal of 0 bases from V and 5 bases from J, the junction contained 5 bases not matched to a gene. Germline V gene data show CDR1 as SGHDN and CDR2 as FVKESK. The CDR3 spans 17 residues. CDR3 DNA sequence: TGTGCCAGCAGCCAAGATGTGACTAGCGGGATTACCGGGGAGCTGTTTTTT. This encodes CASSQDVTSGITGELFF.

The CDR3 reads CASSLAYRGGIDTQYF. The CDR3 coding sequence is TGTGCCAGCAGCTTAGCCTATCGTGGGGGAATAGATACGCAGTATTTT. V gene TRBV7-9 combines with J gene TRBJ2-3; D is tentatively TRBD1 or TRBD2 (5 bases each). CDR1 SEHNR and CDR2 FQNEAQ come from the germline V gene (reference sequence). CDR3 length: 16 amino acids. V was shortened by 0 bases and J by 5 bases, with 15 bases between the two germline ends.

The rearrangement joins TRBV30 to TRBJ1-4; D might be TRBD1 (6 bases). The V gene's germline CDR1 is GTSNPN and CDR2 SVGIG (reference sequence). Trimming left V 0 bases short and J 2 bases short, with 10 bases between. The CDR3 extends over 15 amino acids. The DNA for the CDR3 is TGTGCCTGGAGTGTAAAGGGGGTCACTAATGAAAAACTGTTTTTT. This sequence encodes CAWSVKGVTNEKLFF.

The chain links TRBV6-6 to TRBJ1-5; no reliable D call. The V and J ends lost 0 bases and 0 bases respectively, with 6 bases between them. This CDR3 is built from 15 residues. Germline values: CDR1 MNHNY, CDR2 SVGAGI (reference sequence). Written as DNA, the CDR3 is TGTGCCAGCAGTTACTCAGGGATTAGCAATCAGCCCCAGCATTTT. Protein: CASSYSGISNQPQHF.

The J gene is TRBJ1-1, the V gene TRBV4-1; D remains unclear. The CDR3 is made up of 14 amino acids. Germline assignment: CDR1 MGHRA and CDR2 YSYEKL. Between the trimmed V and J ends, which lost 0 bases and 1 base, there was a span of 6 bases. Here the CDR3 reads CASSQDISNTEAFF. CDR3 coding DNA: TGCGCCAGCAGCCAAGATATTTCGAACACTGAAGCTTTCTTT.

This chain's CDR3 is CASSPRTSGGPGELFF. Here the CDR3 DNA reads TGTGCCAGCTCACCTCGGACTAGCGGTGGCCCCGGGGAGCTGTTTTTT. V gene TRBV18 combines with J gene TRBJ2-2; TRBD2 matches 10 bases. The CDR3 runs to 16 residues. The V segment lost 3 bases and the J segment 6 bases; nucleotides outside the gene matches: 7. The germline CDR1 and CDR2 sequences are KGHSH and LQKENI.

The chain employs TRBV5-4 and TRBJ1-5; tentatively, D is TRBD1 (6 bases). CDR3 size: 17 residues. Germline-derived CDR1 and CDR2 are SGHNT and YYREEE (reference sequence). V lost 3 bases, J lost 0 bases, and 16 bases lay in between. DNA of the CDR3: TGTGCCAGCAGCTACGGAGGGGGACTTTATAGCAATCAGCCCCAGCATTTT. It yields the protein CASSYGGGLYSNQPQHF.

V and J are TRBV3-1 (or the pseudogene TRBV3-2) and TRBJ1-6, with D possibly matching TRBD1 (6 bases). The V end was cut by 3 bases, the J end by 7 bases, with 10 bases between. The germline CDR1 and CDR2 sequences are LGHDT and YNNKEL (reference sequence). The CDR3 is made up of 14 amino acids. CDR3 protein: CASSQATGNSPLHF. CDR3 bases: TGTGCCAGCAGCCAGGCTACAGGGAATTCACCCCTCCACTTT.

The gene calls are TRBV9 and TRBJ1-2; D not resolved. The CDR3 runs 13 residues. The germline V gene encodes CDR1 SGDLS and CDR2 YYNGEE. V dropped 0 bases and J dropped 1 base, with 4 bases sitting between them. DNA of the CDR3: TGTGCCAGCAGCGTAGTACTTAACTATGGCTACACCTTC. Amino acids: CASSVVLNYGYTF.

V usage is TRBV27 and J usage is TRBJ2-1; D gene ambiguous. The CDR3 is 13 amino acids. V was clipped by 3 bases and J by 2 bases, with 5 bases between them. The germline V gene has CDR1 MNHEY and CDR2 SMNVEV (reference sequence). Here the CDR3 DNA reads TGTGCCAGCAGTTTCAGCACCTACAATGAGCAGTTCTTC. It yields the protein CASSFSTYNEQFF.

The chain couples TRBV3-1 (or the pseudogene TRBV3-2) to TRBJ2-4; 8 positions agree with TRBD2. Trimming at V came to 0 bases and at J to 3 bases, leaving 13 bases not matched to a gene. Germline CDR1 LGHDT, CDR2 YNNKEL (reference sequence). The CDR3 spans 19 residues. The DNA of the CDR3 is TGTGCCAGCAGCCAAGATGAGATTAGCGGGGTCGGGGGCAAAAACATTCAGTACTTC. Amino acid sequence: CASSQDEISGVGGKNIQYF.